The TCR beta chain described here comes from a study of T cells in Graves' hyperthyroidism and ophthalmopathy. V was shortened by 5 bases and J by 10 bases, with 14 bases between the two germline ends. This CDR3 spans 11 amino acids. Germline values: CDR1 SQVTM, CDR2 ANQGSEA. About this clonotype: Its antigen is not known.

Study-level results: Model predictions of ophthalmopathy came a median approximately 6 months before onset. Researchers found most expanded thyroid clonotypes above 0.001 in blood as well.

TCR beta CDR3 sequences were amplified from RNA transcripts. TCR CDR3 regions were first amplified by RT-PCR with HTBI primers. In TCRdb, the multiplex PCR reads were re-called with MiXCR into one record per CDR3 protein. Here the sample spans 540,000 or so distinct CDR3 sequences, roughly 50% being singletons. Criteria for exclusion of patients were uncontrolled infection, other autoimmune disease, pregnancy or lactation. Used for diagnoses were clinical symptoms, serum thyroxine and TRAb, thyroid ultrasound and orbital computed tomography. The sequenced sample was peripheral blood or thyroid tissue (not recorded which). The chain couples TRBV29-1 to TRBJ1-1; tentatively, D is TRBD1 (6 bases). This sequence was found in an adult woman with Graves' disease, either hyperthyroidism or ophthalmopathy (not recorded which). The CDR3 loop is CSVFSQGTAFF. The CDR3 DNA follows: TGCAGCGTTTTTAGCCAGGGGACAGCTTTCTTT. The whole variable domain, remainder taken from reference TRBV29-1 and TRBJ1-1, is SAVISQKPSRDICQRGTSLTIQCQVDSQVTMMFWYRQQPGQSLTLIATANQGSEATYESGFVIDKFPISRPNLTFSTLTVSNMSPEDSSIYLCSVFSQGTAFFGQGTRLTVV.